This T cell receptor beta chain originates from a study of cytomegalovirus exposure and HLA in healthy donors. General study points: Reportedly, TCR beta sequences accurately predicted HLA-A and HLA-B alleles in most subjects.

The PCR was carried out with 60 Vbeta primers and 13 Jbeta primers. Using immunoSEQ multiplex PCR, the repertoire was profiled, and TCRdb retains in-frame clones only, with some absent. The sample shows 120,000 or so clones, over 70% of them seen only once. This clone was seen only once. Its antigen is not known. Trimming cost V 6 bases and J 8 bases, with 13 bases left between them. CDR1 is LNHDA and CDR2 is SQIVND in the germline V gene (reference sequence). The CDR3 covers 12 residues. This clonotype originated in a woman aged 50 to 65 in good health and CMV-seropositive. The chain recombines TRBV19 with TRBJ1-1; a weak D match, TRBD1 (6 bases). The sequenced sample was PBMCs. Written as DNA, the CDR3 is TGTGCCAGTAGCCCTAGGACAGCCGAAGCTTTCTTT. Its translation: CASSPRTAEAFF.